What follows describes a single T cell receptor (beta chain). The data were taken from a study of blood T cell repertoires in COVID-19. As for the study in general: Sample material is recorded as cDNA or gDNA derived from T cells, B-cell-depleted T cells, or PBMCs.

The repertoire was sequenced with immunoSEQ multiplex PCR; TCRdb's copy has only in-frame clones and lacks some. The top ten hold around 6% of the sample, which has 120,000 or so clones, around 76% seen once. The CDR3 covers 15 residues. Sequenced material: peripheral blood. This clonotype was sampled from a man between 60 and 70 years old with acute or convalescent COVID-19. The chain joins TRBV21-1 to TRBJ1-2. TRBV21-1 is recorded as a pseudogene. CDR3 amino acids: CASSKAGGQLYGYTF. Written as DNA, the CDR3 is TGTGCCAGCAGCAAAGCCGGGGGGCAGCTCTATGGCTACACCTTC.